This T cell receptor beta chain emerged from a study of blood T cell repertoires in COVID-19. Study-level background: Both acute and convalescent COVID-19 samples were obtained from the United States, Italy and Spain. PBMCs, B-cell-depleted T cells, or T cells were the source of the cDNA or gDNA that made up the material.

In the authors' methods: Reference gene primer amplification gave estimated nucleated cell counts. The data were produced by immunoSEQ multiplex PCR, yet TCRdb's version contains in-frame clones alone and is incomplete. That table is the source of V, J and clone size, and D and trimming were worked out from the DNA. The sample has more than 200,000 clones; 88% are singletons. CDR3 size: 16 residues. Trimming left V 5 bases short and J 5 bases short, with 21 bases between. Germline values: CDR1 MNHEY, CDR2 SMNVEV (reference sequence). The rearrangement links TRBV27 to TRBJ2-5; D may be TRBD1 (6 bases). The receptor was derived from a man of 80 years or more with acute or convalescent COVID-19. The sequencing sample was made of peripheral blood. The CDR3 DNA reads as TGTGCCAGCAGTCCTCGGGCCCAAGGGACATATGAGACCCAGTACTTC. Translating gives CASSPRAQGTYETQYF.